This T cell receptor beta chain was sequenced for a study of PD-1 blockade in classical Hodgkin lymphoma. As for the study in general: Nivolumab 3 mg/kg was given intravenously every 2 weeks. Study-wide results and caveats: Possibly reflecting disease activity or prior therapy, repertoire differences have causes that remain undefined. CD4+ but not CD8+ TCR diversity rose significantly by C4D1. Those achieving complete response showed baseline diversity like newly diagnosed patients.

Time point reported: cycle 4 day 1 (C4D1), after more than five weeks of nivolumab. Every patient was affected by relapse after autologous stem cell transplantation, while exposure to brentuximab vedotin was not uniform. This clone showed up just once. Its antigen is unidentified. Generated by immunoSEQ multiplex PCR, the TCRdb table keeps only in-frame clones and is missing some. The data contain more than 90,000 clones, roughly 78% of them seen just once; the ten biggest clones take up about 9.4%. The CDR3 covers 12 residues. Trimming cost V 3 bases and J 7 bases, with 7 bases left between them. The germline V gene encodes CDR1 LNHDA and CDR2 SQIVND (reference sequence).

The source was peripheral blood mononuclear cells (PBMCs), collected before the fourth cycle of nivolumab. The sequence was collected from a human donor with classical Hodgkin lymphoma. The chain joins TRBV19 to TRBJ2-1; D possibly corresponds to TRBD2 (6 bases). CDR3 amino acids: CASSIAGNEQFF. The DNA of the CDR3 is TGTGCCAGTAGTATCGCGGGGAATGAGCAGTTCTTC.